The T cell receptor (beta chain) described here comes from a study of blood T cell repertoires in COVID-19. On the study more broadly: Spain, Italy and the United States supplied samples that represented acute and convalescent COVID-19. T cells, B-cell-depleted T cells, or PBMCs provided the cDNA or gDNA that served as material.

V shed 0 bases and J shed 4 bases, with 12 bases lying between them. The CDR3 has 15 amino acids. CDR1 and CDR2 from the germline V gene are KGHSH and LQKENI. Per the original methods: Reference gene primer amplification in the assay estimated nucleated cell counts. TCRdb's table, derived via immunoSEQ multiplex PCR, lists solely in-frame clones and lacks some. The D gene and trimming were derived from the DNA, and the V and J assignments and clone size from that table. The sample contains around 160,000 clones, approximately 85% of which appear only once. This chain connects TRBV18 to TRBJ1-2; D may be TRBD1 (6 bases). The material sequenced was peripheral blood. This sequence originates from an older woman with COVID-19, enrolled during active disease. For the CDR3, the DNA is TGTGCCAGCTCACCACCACACTCCAGGGGCTATGGCTACACCTTC. Residues: CASSPPHSRGYGYTF.